A selection of T cell receptor beta chains follows, all from one sample in a study of T cells in localized non-small cell lung cancer. The assay was immunoSEQ multiplex PCR, and TCRdb's table has in-frame clones only and misses some. Of under 35,000 clones listed, approximately 90% are singletons. Material: peripheral blood, obtained before any cancer treatment. The receptors here all came from a female donor older than 55 with stage I lung adenocarcinoma. The CDR3 runs from the conserved cysteine through the conserved F or W. The order of the fields is clone size, D gene, J gene, V gene, CDR3 protein, CDR3 DNA. The D gene is left open where the match is weak. Clone size is shown for a subset of rows, as once, few, many or a class of expanded clone.

clone size: once; D gene: TRBD2; J gene: TRBJ2-2; V gene: TRBV2; CDR3 protein: CATQGLANTGELFF; CDR3 DNA: TGTGCCACTCAGGGACTAGCGAACACCGGGGAGCTGTTTTTT
clone size: NA; D gene: NA; J gene: TRBJ1-2; V gene: TRBV19; CDR3 protein: CASSAQGNGYGYTF; CDR3 DNA: TGTGCCAGTAGTGCCCAGGGTAACGGCTATGGCTACACCTTC
clone size: NA; D gene: NA; J gene: TRBJ2-6; V gene: TRBV5-1; CDR3 protein: CASSPGHTAGANVLTF; CDR3 DNA: TGCGCCAGCAGCCCGGGACATACAGCTGGGGCCAACGTCCTGACTTTC
clone size: NA; D gene: TRBD1; J gene: TRBJ2-5; V gene: TRBV9; CDR3 protein: CASSLEGDRGWETQYF; CDR3 DNA: TGTGCCAGCAGCTTAGAGGGGGACAGGGGCTGGGAGACCCAGTACTTC
clone size: NA; D gene: NA; J gene: TRBJ1-1; V gene: TRBV7-6; CDR3 protein: CASSLDGAEGTEAFF; CDR3 DNA: TGTGCCAGCAGCTTAGATGGGGCGGAGGGCACTGAAGCTTTCTTT
clone size: NA; D gene: NA; J gene: TRBJ1-4; V gene: TRBV5-1; CDR3 protein: CASSPRTGDEKLFF; CDR3 DNA: TGCGCCAGCAGCCCTCGGACGGGGGATGAAAAACTGTTTTTT
clone size: NA; D gene: NA; J gene: TRBJ2-2; V gene: TRBV5-1; CDR3 protein: CASSLAGRLNTGELFF; CDR3 DNA: TGCGCCAGCAGCTTGGCCGGTAGGCTGAACACCGGGGAGCTGTTTTTT
clone size: NA; D gene: NA; J gene: TRBJ2-7; V gene: TRBV5-4; CDR3 protein: CASSPDGGSYEQYF; CDR3 DNA: TGTGCCAGCAGCCCGGACGGGGGCTCCTACGAGCAGTACTTC
clone size: NA; D gene: NA; J gene: TRBJ2-2; V gene: TRBV5-1; CDR3 protein: CASRRDGVTGELFF; CDR3 DNA: TGCGCCAGCAGACGGGATGGAGTCACCGGGGAGCTGTTTTTT
clone size: NA; D gene: TRBD2; J gene: TRBJ2-1; V gene: TRBV5-1; CDR3 protein: CASRDPSGSYEQFF; CDR3 DNA: TGCGCCAGCAGGGATCCTAGCGGGAGCTATGAGCAGTTCTTC
clone size: NA; D gene: TRBD1; J gene: TRBJ1-2; V gene: TRBV5-6; CDR3 protein: CASSRAGGRGYGYTF; CDR3 DNA: TGTGCCAGCAGTCGGGCAGGGGGGCGCGGCTATGGCTACACCTTC
clone size: once; D gene: TRBD1; J gene: TRBJ1-1; V gene: TRBV9; CDR3 protein: CASSADRLNTEAFF; CDR3 DNA: TGTGCCAGCAGCGCGGACAGGTTGAACACTGAAGCTTTCTTT
clone size: NA; D gene: TRBD2; J gene: TRBJ2-7; V gene: TRBV6-5; CDR3 protein: CASSYGTSGSYEQYF; CDR3 DNA: TGTGCCAGCAGTTACGGGACTAGCGGGAGCTACGAGCAGTACTTC
clone size: NA; D gene: NA; J gene: TRBJ2-1; V gene: TRBV5-1; CDR3 protein: CASSLGVANEQFF; CDR3 DNA: TGCGCCAGCAGCTTAGGGGTGGCCAATGAGCAGTTCTTC
clone size: few; D gene: NA; J gene: TRBJ2-3; V gene: TRBV2; CDR3 protein: CASSAEYTDTQYF; CDR3 DNA: TGTGCCAGCAGTGCAGAGTACACAGATACGCAGTATTTT
clone size: once; D gene: NA; J gene: TRBJ1-2; V gene: TRBV7-8; CDR3 protein: CASSLRDFQNGGGYTF; CDR3 DNA: TGTGCCAGCAGCCTAAGGGACTTCCAGAATGGGGGTGGCTACACCTTC
clone size: few; D gene: TRBD1; J gene: TRBJ1-2; V gene: TRBV5-1; CDR3 protein: CASSVWTGSGYTF; CDR3 DNA: TGTGCCAGCAGCGTATGGACAGGGTCTGGCTACACCTTC
clone size: NA; D gene: TRBD2; J gene: TRBJ2-1; V gene: TRBV28; CDR3 protein: CASSLGGSLYEQFF; CDR3 DNA: TGTGCCAGCAGTTTAGGCGGGAGTCTCTATGAGCAGTTCTTC